A selection of T cell receptor beta chains follows, all from one sample in a study of blood T cell repertoires in COVID-19. TCRdb's table, derived via immunoSEQ multiplex PCR, lists solely in-frame clones and lacks some. This sample has about 200,000 clones, with about 88% found just once. Sequencing used peripheral blood. The receptors here all came from a man younger than 30 with active or convalescent COVID-19. CDR3s include the opening cysteine and the closing phenylalanine or tryptophan. Fields, in order: V gene, clone size, CDR3 protein. A clone size is listed for some rows: how often the clone was seen (once, few, many), or a class if it is expanded.

V: TRBV7-2; size: .; CDR3: CASSHRTSGDNEQFF
V: TRBV18; size: .; CDR3: CASSPVLAEHTGELFF
V: TRBV5-4; size: .; CDR3: CASSLSGGETQYF
V: TRBV5-1; size: .; CDR3: CASSTGPAGLSRNYGYTF
V: TRBV10-1; size: .; CDR3: CASSESYGDPTGGFDTEAFF
V: TRBV2; size: .; CDR3: CASKEGLAGEPGKNIQYF
V: TRBV5-1; size: .; CDR3: CASSLVRVGGRGRVANYGYTF
V: TRBV30; size: .; CDR3: CAWSQGQSSGELFF
V: TRBV19; size: once; CDR3: CASSTGGGVSTDTQYF
V: TRBV18; size: .; CDR3: CASWAPQGSSYEQYF
V: TRBV27; size: once; CDR3: CASSPRDRGLDEQFF
V: TRBV3-1/TRBV3-2; size: .; CDR3: CASPCLEQFF
V: TRBV5-1; size: .; CDR3: CASSLRWLGQEDEAFF
V: TRBV30; size: .; CDR3: CAWTPGGLSSPLHF
V: TRBV11-2; size: .; CDR3: CASSLISDEQYF
V: TRBV19; size: .; CDR3: CASSSRIFTEAFF
V: TRBV7-3; size: .; CDR3: CASSLNPQGTEAFF
V: TRBV7-3; size: .; CDR3: CASSERGGQGAHYGYTF
V: TRBV18; size: few; CDR3: CASSPSGGAGNEQFF
V: TRBV19; size: .; CDR3: CASSINQNRGYTF
V: TRBV27; size: .; CDR3: CASSLMTTNEQFF
V: TRBV19; size: few; CDR3: CASSEQVVTYGYTF
V: TRBV7-8; size: .; CDR3: CASCCSQASAMTGELFF
V: TRBV7-2; size: .; CDR3: CASSLEHTANYGYTF
V: TRBV3-1/TRBV3-2; size: .; CDR3: CASSQDEDTEAFF
V: TRBV5-6; size: few; CDR3: CASSAGRDFNYGYTF
V: TRBV5-1; size: .; CDR3: CASSTGQGAGTDTQYF
V: TRBV18; size: .; CDR3: CASSGEGRQPQHF
V: TRBV7-3; size: .; CDR3: CASSSPGLSSGANVLTF
V: TRBV10-3; size: .; CDR3: CAISGQPSPSPLHF
V: TRBV11-2; size: .; CDR3: CASSLDRGGITGELFF
V: TRBV10-3; size: .; CDR3: CAISGGAHTEAFF
V: TRBV6-1; size: .; CDR3: CASSEASGTDTQYF
V: TRBV7-3; size: .; CDR3: CASSLTSGGPSTDTQYF
V: TRBV27; size: .; CDR3: CASSPKKDRIEAFF
V: TRBV5-1; size: .; CDR3: CASSSLEGGPTEAFF
V: TRBV11-1; size: .; CDR3: CASSSTGNHSPLHF
V: TRBV4-1; size: .; CDR3: CASSQDWLQRTDTQYF
V: TRBV28; size: .; CDR3: CASSLSGTSGRETQYF
V: TRBV27; size: .; CDR3: CASSSGLYNEQFF
V: TRBV18; size: .; CDR3: CASSPGQGLQETQYF
V: TRBV21-1; size: .; CDR3: CASSKVYSHISTDTQYF
V: TRBV2; size: .; CDR3: CASSLGSSYNSPLHF